The 15 T cell receptor beta chains given below trace back to one sample, sequenced in a study of T cells in localized non-small cell lung cancer. Measured with immunoSEQ multiplex PCR; TCRdb has only the in-frame clones, and not every one. The profile shows some 50,000 clones, about 87% of them singletons. Here the sequenced sample was PBMCs, taken before any cancer treatment. The receptors here all came from a female donor with stage II lung adenocarcinoma.

This chain uses TRBV7-8 with TRBJ1-1; possibly TRBD1 for D (6 bases). CDR3 length: 15 residues. Looked up from germline, CDR1 is SGHVS and CDR2 is FQNEAQ. V lost 5 bases and J 6 bases, leaving 19 bases between the germline ends. Here the CDR3 reads CASSLRGPSMAEAFF. The DNA of the CDR3 is TGTGCCAGCAGCCTCAGGGGCCCCTCCATGGCTGAAGCTTTCTTT.

The chain recombines TRBV30 with TRBJ1-4; 8 bases are a match to TRBD1. The CDR3 has 16 amino acids. CDR1 is GTSNPN, CDR2 SVGIG, per germline (reference sequence). V was pared by 1 base and J by 0 bases, with 4 bases of the junction left unmatched. This CDR3 is CAWSARQGSTNEKLFF. CDR3 DNA: TGTGCCTGGAGTGCCCGACAGGGGTCAACTAATGAAAAACTGTTTTTT.

This clone has only one observation. The rearrangement links TRBV2 to TRBJ2-1; TRBD2 matches 8 bases. Trimming removed 6 bases from V and 8 bases from J; junction bases left unmatched: 9. CDR1 and CDR2 (germline): SNHLY, FYNNEI. The CDR3 loop spans 14 amino acids. CDR3 amino acids: CASRTGTSRDEQFF. CDR3 DNA sequence: TGTGCCAGCAGGACCGGGACTAGTAGGGATGAGCAGTTCTTC.

The chain links TRBV7-6 to TRBJ2-7, with 10 bases fitting TRBD1. The germline V gene has CDR1 SGHVS and CDR2 FNYEAQ. The CDR3 is 16 amino acids. V dropped 2 bases and J dropped 3; count of bases not matched to a gene: 7. In DNA form, the CDR3 reads TGTGCCAGCAGCTTAAGGGGACAGGGGCCGTACTACGAGCAGTACTTC. Residues: CASSLRGQGPYYEQYF.

J is TRBJ2-5 and V is TRBV27; perhaps D is TRBD1 or TRBD2 (5 bases each). The V end was cut by 5 bases, the J end by 3 bases, with 16 bases between. This CDR3 has 15 residues. Germline V gene lookup returns CDR1 MNHEY and CDR2 SMNVEV (reference sequence). The CDR3 loop reads CASSPNPGPKETQYF. The CDR3 nucleotides read TGTGCCAGCAGTCCGAATCCGGGGCCTAAAGAGACCCAGTACTTC.

This sequence joins TRBV9 and TRBJ1-5, with unresolved D. The V and J ends lost 0 bases and 2 bases respectively, with 6 bases between them. The germline V gene encodes CDR1 SGDLS and CDR2 YYNGEE. This CDR3 is built from 14 residues. The CDR3 bases are TGTGCCAGCAGCGTAGGAGAGGGCAATCAGCCCCAGCATTTT. It yields the protein CASSVGEGNQPQHF.

V usage is TRBV30 and J usage is TRBJ2-5, with D unresolved. Trimming left V 2 bases short and J 5 bases short, with 12 bases between. Germline CDR1 GTSNPN, CDR2 SVGIG (reference sequence). This CDR3 comprises 13 residues. CDR3 protein: CAWSPQKGETQYF. The CDR3 DNA is TGTGCCTGGAGTCCTCAAAAAGGGGAGACCCAGTACTTC.

This clone appeared a single time. This chain links TRBV7-9 with TRBJ1-1; the match to TRBD1 covers 12 bases. This CDR3 is built from 15 residues. The germline V gene has CDR1 SEHNR and CDR2 FQNEAQ (reference sequence). Unmatched junction bases numbered 6, after V lost 4 bases and J lost 6 bases. The CDR3 is CASSSGQGAPAEAFF. CDR3 DNA sequence: TGTGCCAGCAGCTCGGGACAGGGGGCCCCTGCTGAAGCTTTCTTT.

The chain links TRBV5-1 to TRBJ2-3; D is possibly TRBD1 (5 bases). V lost 0 bases to trimming and J lost 14 bases, with 13 bases between them. The CDR3 is 12 amino acids. Germline values: CDR1 SGHRS, CDR2 YFSETQ. CDR3 DNA sequence: TGCGCCAGCAGCTTGGACCAGGGAAGGCTGTATTTT. Encoded protein: CASSLDQGRLYF.

The DNA of the CDR3 is TGCGCCAGCAGCCCTGGCCTGTACGTAGGACAGGGGGCCTACGAGCAGTACTTC. As protein: CASSPGLYVGQGAYEQYF. This sequence joins TRBV5-1 and TRBJ2-7, with 10 nucleotides matching TRBD1. From germline, CDR1 is SGHRS and CDR2 YFSETQ. This CDR3 has 18 amino acids. V lost 4 bases, J lost 2 bases, and 15 bases stayed unmatched.

V is TRBV19 and J is TRBJ1-5; TRBD1 aligns across 10 bases. The ends lost 7 bases at V and 7 bases at J; junction bases unmatched: 7. Looked up from germline, CDR1 is LNHDA and CDR2 is SQIVND (reference sequence). There are 14 residues in the CDR3. CDR3: CASNWDRGRQPQHF. Written as DNA, the CDR3 is TGTGCCAGTAATTGGGACAGGGGCCGGCAGCCCCAGCATTTT.

The chain employs TRBV19 and TRBJ1-3; 7 bases are a match to TRBD1. The CDR3 consists of 18 residues. Germline CDR1 reads LNHDA; CDR2 reads SQIVND (reference sequence). V trimming: 9 bases; J trimming: 0 bases; junction bases outside the gene matches: 17. The CDR3 sequence: CASPRARRGLCSGNTIYF. DNA for the CDR3: TGTGCCAGCCCACGGGCCCGAAGGGGGCTCTGCTCTGGAAACACCATATATTTT.

V is TRBV5-4 and J is TRBJ2-7, with 10 positions matching TRBD2. CDR3 length: 14 amino acids. Trimming cost V 0 bases and J 6 bases; bases outside gene matches: 3. Germline V gene data show CDR1 as SGHNT and CDR2 as YYREEE (reference sequence). The CDR3 loop reads CASSLEAGGREQYF. CDR3 nucleotides: TGTGCCAGCAGCTTGGAAGCGGGGGGGCGCGAGCAGTACTTC.

The chain combines TRBV5-1 with TRBJ1-2; D unclear. The CDR3 extends over 14 amino acids. Germline V gene lookup returns CDR1 SGHRS and CDR2 YFSETQ. Trimming left V 5 bases short and J 3 bases short, with 14 bases between. This CDR3 reads CASSTGGGHYGYTF. The CDR3 nucleotides are TGCGCCAGCAGTACGGGAGGTGGGCACTATGGCTACACCTTC.

V usage is TRBV5-1 and J usage is TRBJ1-1; 7 bases are shared with TRBD1. The germline V gene encodes CDR1 SGHRS and CDR2 YFSETQ. The CDR3 has 14 residues. The J segment lost 10 bases and the V segment lost 4 bases, leaving 13 bases of the junction unmatched. CDR3 region: CASSPSAGGKGAFF. In nucleotides, the CDR3 is TGCGCCAGCAGCCCTTCGGCAGGGGGAAAAGGAGCTTTCTTT.